The sequence of this TCR beta chain was determined in a study of PD-L1 blockade in urothelial cancer. This clone appeared a few times. Here immunoSEQ multiplex PCR was the method, and the copy in TCRdb shows in-frame clones only, minus some. The sample records under 70,000 clones, 75% to 90% being singletons. The CDR3 contains 15 residues. Germline CDR1 is MNHEY and CDR2 is SVGAGI. V lost 6 bases, J lost 4 bases, and 15 bases lay in between. Time point specified: pretreatment peripheral blood. The starting material was PBMCs, obtained around atezolizumab (anti-PD-L1) treatment. This clonotype originated in a man in his 70s with urothelial cancer. V usage is TRBV6-5 and J usage is TRBJ2-2, with D hard to call. This CDR3 is CASRKNPGFTGELFF. The CDR3 coding sequence is TGTGCCAGCAGGAAAAATCCGGGTTTCACCGGGGAGCTGTTTTTT.